One and the same sample provided the 10 T cell receptor beta chains below, sequenced in a study of blood T cells in healthy people across ages. With a J-beta primer mix and a sample-barcoded 5' primer, a second PCR ran about 6 to 11 cycles. TCRdb analysed the 5' RACE reads with MiXCR anew, one entry per CDR3 protein. The sample has 980,000 or so distinct CDR3 sequences, around 49% seen once. Sequencing was carried out using blood. The receptors stem from a man aged 30 to 39 in good health.

The rearrangement links TRBV20-1 to TRBJ1-1; D possibly corresponds to TRBD1 (5 bases). The CDR3 runs 14 residues. Looked up from germline, CDR1 is DFQATT and CDR2 is SNEGSKA (reference sequence). V was trimmed by 2 bases and J by 5 bases, leaving 15 bases between them. The DNA for the CDR3 is TGCAGTGCTAGACCCACGTCGGGGGGGACTGAAGCTTTCTTT. Protein: CSARPTSGGTEAFF.

This clonotype was seen once. This sequence joins TRBV2 and TRBJ2-7, with D unclear. The tail of the sequence fits TRBJ2-5 better, so the J call may be wrong. The CDR3 consists of 14 residues. CDR1 is SNHLY and CDR2 is FYNNEI in the germline V gene. The CDR3 DNA is TGTGCCAGCAGTGTTAAGCGTACCGGGGAGACCCAGTACTTC. Translation gives CASSVKRTGETQYF.

The gene calls are TRBV20-1 and TRBJ1-4, with D uncertain. Per the germline V gene, CDR1 is DFQATT and CDR2 is SNEGSKA (reference sequence). Trimming took 5 bases from V and 7 from J, leaving 14 bases between them. The CDR3 has 13 residues. This CDR3 reads CSALGPSGEKLFF. CDR3 nucleotides: TGCAGTGCTCTAGGACCGTCGGGTGAAAAACTGTTTTTT.

Notes on this clonotype: A much larger clone lies a single base off, so this may be a read error. The CDR3 region has the DNA TGTGCCGGCAGCCGGGGGTCCGATACGCAGTATTTT. Translating gives CAGSRGSDTQYF. The chain combines TRBV4-2 with TRBJ2-3, with D perhaps matching TRBD2 (6 bases). The CDR3 is made up of 12 amino acids. CDR1 LGHNA and CDR2 YNFKEQ come from the germline V gene.

V usage is TRBV20-1 and J usage is TRBJ2-2, with TRBD2 as a possible D gene (5 bases). The CDR3 covers 15 residues. V lost 4 bases to trimming and J lost 3 bases, with 15 bases between them. Germline loops: CDR1 DFQATT, CDR2 SNEGSKA (reference sequence). CDR3 in DNA: TGCAGTGCTAAAGATAATAGCGTTGACACCGGGGAGCTGTTTTTT. Translating gives CSAKDNSVDTGELFF.

The rearrangement uses TRBV4-1 and TRBJ2-3, with 10 bases that match TRBD2. Trimming cost V 1 base and J 5 bases; bases outside gene matches: 6. Germline V gene data show CDR1 as MGHRA and CDR2 as YSYEKL. The CDR3 runs 16 residues. CDR3 bases: TGCGCCAGCAGCCAAGGGAGCGGGGGGGCGCAAGATACGCAGTATTTT. This encodes CASSQGSGGAQDTQYF.

A few counts support this clonotype. The chain employs TRBV14 and TRBJ2-1; possible D gene TRBD2, 7 bases. V was cut by 1 base and J by 5 bases, with 15 bases left in between. Germline V gives CDR1 SGHDN, CDR2 FVKESK. CDR3 length: 16 amino acids. In DNA, the CDR3 is TGTGCCAGCAGCCAAGTAGGCGGGGGCTTGAACAATGAGCAGTTCTTC. This sequence encodes CASSQVGGGLNNEQFF.

This clonotype came up many times. A read error may be the cause here, since a much bigger clone is one base away. The rearrangement uses TRBV7-2 and TRBJ2-5; TRBD2 aligns across 7 bases. Germline V gives CDR1 SGHTA, CDR2 FQGNSA. Germline trimming cut 0 bases from V and 11 bases from J; bases unmatched to any gene: 15. The CDR3 totals 16 residues. The CDR3 DNA follows: TGTGCCAGCAGCTTAGCCGCGAGAGCGGGGCATAATGAGCAGTACTTC. Protein sequence: CASSLAARAGHNEQYF.

The chain carries TRBV29-1 and TRBJ2-7, with 8 bases identical to TRBD1. The CDR3 has 15 residues. In germline, CDR1 is SQVTM, CDR2 ANQGSEA. V gave up 2 bases and J gave up 2 bases; unmatched junction bases: 8. The CDR3: CSVESVGQETYEQYF. CDR3 DNA sequence: TGCAGCGTTGAAAGTGTGGGACAGGAGACCTACGAGCAGTACTTC.

The chain couples TRBV4-2 to TRBJ2-1, with a possible D match to TRBD1 (6 bases). This CDR3 has 16 amino acids. CDR1 is LGHNA, CDR2 YNFKEQ, per germline. V gave up 5 bases and J gave up 4 bases, with 18 bases separating them. The CDR3 nucleotides read TGTGCCAGCAGCTCCCAACATACAGGGAAGTACAATGAGCAGTTCTTC. This translates into CASSSQHTGKYNEQFF.